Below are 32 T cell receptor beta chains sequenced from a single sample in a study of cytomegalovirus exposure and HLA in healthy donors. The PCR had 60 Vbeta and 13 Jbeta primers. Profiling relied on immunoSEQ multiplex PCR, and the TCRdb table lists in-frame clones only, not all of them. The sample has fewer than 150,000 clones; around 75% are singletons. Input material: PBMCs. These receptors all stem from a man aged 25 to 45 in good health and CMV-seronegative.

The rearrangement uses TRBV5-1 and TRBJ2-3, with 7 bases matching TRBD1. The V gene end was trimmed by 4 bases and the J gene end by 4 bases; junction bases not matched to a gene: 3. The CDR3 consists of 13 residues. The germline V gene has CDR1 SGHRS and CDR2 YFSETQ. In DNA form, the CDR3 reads TGCGCCAGCAGCCCCGGGACAGCAGATACGCAGTATTTT. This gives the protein CASSPGTADTQYF.

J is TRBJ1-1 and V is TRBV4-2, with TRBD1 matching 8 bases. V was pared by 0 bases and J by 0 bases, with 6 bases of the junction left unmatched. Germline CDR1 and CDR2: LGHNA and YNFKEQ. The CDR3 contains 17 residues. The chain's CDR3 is CASSQDSTGVMNTEAFF. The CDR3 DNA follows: TGTGCCAGCAGCCAAGATTCGACAGGGGTAATGAACACTGAAGCTTTCTTT.

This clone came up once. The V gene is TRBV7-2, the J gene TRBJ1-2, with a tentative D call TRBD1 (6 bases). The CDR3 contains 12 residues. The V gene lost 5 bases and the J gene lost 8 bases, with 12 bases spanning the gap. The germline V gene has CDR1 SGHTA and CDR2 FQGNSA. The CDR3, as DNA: TGTGCCAGCAGCGCTAACAGGGTCGGCTACACCTTC. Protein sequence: CASSANRVGYTF.

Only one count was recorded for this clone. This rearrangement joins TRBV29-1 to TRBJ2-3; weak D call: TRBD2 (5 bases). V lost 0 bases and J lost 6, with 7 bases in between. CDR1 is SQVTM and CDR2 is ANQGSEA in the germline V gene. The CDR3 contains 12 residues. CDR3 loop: CSVEDGGDTQYF. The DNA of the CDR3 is TGCAGCGTTGAAGATGGAGGCGATACGCAGTATTTT.

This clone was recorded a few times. The CDR3 DNA reads TGCGCCAGCAGCTTGAGCCTCAATCACTATGGCTACACCTTC. This encodes CASSLSLNHYGYTF. The V and J genes are TRBV5-1 and TRBJ1-2, with D hard to call. This CDR3 contains 14 residues. Germline V gives CDR1 SGHRS, CDR2 YFSETQ. V lost 1 base to trimming and J lost 3 bases, with 10 bases between them.

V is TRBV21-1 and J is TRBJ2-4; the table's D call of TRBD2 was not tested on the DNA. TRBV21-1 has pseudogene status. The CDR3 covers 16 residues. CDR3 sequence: CASACPGDHSINIQYF. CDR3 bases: TGTGCCAGCGCTTGTCCGGGAGACCATAGCATCAACATTCAGTACTTC.

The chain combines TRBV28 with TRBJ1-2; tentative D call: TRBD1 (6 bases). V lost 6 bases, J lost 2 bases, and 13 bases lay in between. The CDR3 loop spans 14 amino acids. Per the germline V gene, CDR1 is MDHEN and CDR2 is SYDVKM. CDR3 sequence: CASSEGDKNYGYTF. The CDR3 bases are TGTGCCAGCAGCGAGGGGGACAAGAACTATGGCTACACCTTC.

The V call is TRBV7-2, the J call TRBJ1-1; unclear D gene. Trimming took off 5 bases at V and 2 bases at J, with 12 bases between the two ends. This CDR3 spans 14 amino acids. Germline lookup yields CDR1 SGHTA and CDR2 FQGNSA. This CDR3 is CASSLGRANTEAFF. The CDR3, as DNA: TGTGCCAGCAGCCTCGGGAGGGCCAACACTGAAGCTTTCTTT.

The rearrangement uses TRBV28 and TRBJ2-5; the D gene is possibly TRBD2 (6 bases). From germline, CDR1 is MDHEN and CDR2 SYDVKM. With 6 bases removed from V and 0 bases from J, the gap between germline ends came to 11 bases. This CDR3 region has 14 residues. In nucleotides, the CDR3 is TGTGCCAGCAGCCGCGGGGAGTACCAAGAGACCCAGTACTTC. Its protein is CASSRGEYQETQYF.

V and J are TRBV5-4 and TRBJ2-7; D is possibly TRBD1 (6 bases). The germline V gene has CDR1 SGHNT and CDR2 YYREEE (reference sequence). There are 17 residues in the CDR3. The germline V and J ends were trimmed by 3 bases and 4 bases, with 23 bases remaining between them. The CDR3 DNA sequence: TGTGCCAGCAGCTCGAACCGTGACAGGCCGGGATCTTACGAGCAGTACTTC. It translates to CASSSNRDRPGSYEQYF.

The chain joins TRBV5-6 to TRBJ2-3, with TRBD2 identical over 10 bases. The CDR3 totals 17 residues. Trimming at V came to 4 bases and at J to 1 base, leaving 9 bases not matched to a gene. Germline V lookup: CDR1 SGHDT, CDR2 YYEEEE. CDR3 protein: CASSKPGSGRRTDTQYF. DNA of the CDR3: TGTGCCAGCAGCAAGCCCGGTAGCGGGAGGCGCACAGATACGCAGTATTTT.

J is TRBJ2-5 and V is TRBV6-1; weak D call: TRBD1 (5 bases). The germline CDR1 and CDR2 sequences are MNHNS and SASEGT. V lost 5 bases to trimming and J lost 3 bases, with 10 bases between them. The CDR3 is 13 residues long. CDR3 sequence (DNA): TGTGCCAGCAGTATACAGGTAGAAGAGACCCAGTACTTC. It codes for CASSIQVEETQYF.

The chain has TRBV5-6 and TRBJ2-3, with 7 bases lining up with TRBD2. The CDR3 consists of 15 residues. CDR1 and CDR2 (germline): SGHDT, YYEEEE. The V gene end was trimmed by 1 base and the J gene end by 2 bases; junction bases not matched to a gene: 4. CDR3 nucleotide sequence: TGTGCCAGCAGCTTGCCCCTAGCGGACACAGATACGCAGTATTTT. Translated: CASSLPLADTDTQYF.

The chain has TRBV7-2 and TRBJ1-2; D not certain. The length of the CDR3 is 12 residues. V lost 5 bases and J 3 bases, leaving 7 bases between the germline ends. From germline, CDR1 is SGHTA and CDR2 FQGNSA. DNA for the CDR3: TGTGCCAGCAGCGGTGCGGACTATGGCTACACCTTC. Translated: CASSGADYGYTF.

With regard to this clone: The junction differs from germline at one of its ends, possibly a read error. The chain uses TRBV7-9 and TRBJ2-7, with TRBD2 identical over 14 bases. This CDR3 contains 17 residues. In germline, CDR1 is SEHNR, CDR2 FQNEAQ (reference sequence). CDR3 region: CSSSLNVGLAGGYEQYF. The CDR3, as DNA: TGTTCCAGCAGCCTTAACGTAGGACTAGCGGGGGGCTACGAGCAGTACTTC. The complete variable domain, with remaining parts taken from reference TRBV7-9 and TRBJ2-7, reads DTGVSQNPRHKITKRGQNVTFRCDPISEHNRLYWYRQTLGQGPEFLTYFQNEAQLEKSRLLSDRFSAERPKGSFSTLEIQRTEQGDSAMYLCSSSLNVGLAGGYEQYFGPGTRLTVT.

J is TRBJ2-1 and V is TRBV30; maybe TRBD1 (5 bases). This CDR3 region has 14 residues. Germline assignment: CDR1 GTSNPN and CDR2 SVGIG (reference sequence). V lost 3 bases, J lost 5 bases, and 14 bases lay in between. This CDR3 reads CAWSPGWDNNEQFF. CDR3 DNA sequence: TGTGCCTGGAGCCCAGGGTGGGATAACAATGAGCAGTTCTTC.

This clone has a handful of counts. The DNA for the CDR3 is TGCGCCAGCAGCTTGGGCGAGCGGGAGCAGTTCTTC. As protein: CASSLGEREQFF. The chain joins TRBV5-1 to TRBJ2-1; perhaps TRBD2 as D (5 bases). V was pared by 0 bases and J by 10 bases, with 8 bases between. The CDR3 is 12 amino acids. The germline V gene has CDR1 SGHRS and CDR2 YFSETQ.

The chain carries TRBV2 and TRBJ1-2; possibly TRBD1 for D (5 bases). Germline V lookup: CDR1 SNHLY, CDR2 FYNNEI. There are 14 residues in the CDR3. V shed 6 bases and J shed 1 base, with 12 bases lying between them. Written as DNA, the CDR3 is TGTGCCAGCAGGTGGGGGGGGGTTAACTATGGCTACACCTTC. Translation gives CASRWGGVNYGYTF.

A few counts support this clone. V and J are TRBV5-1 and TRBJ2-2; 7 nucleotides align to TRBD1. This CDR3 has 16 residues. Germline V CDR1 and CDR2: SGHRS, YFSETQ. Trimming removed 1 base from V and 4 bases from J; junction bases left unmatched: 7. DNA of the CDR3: TGCGCCAGCAGCTTGCGAGGGGACAGCGGCACCGGGGAGCTGTTTTTT. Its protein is CASSLRGDSGTGELFF. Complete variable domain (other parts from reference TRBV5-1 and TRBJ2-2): KAGVTQTPRYLIKTRGQQVTLSCSPISGHRSVSWYQQTPGQGLQFLFEYFSETQRNKGNFPGRFSGRQFSNSRSEMNVSTLELGDSALYLCASSLRGDSGTGELFFGEGSRLTVL.

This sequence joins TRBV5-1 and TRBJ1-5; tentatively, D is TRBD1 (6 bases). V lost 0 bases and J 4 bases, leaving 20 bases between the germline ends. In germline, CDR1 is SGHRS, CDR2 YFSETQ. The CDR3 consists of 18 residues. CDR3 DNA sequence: TGCGCCAGCAGCTTGGCCCCACAGGGTGAGGGATGGAATCAGCCCCAGCATTTT. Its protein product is CASSLAPQGEGWNQPQHF.

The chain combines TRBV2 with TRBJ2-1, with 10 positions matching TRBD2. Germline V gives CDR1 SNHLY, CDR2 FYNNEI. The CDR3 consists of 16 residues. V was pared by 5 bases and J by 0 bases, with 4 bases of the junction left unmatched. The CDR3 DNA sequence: TGTGCCAGCAGTCTCGGACTAGCGGTCTCCTACAATGAGCAGTTCTTC. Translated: CASSLGLAVSYNEQFF.

CDR3 loop: CASSPLQANSGNTIYF. The DNA of the CDR3 is TGTGCCAGCAGTCCCCTACAGGCCAACTCTGGAAACACCATATATTTT. This chain connects TRBV28 to TRBJ1-3; a possible D gene is TRBD1 (5 bases). V lost 5 bases and J 0 bases, leaving 14 bases between the germline ends. CDR1 MDHEN and CDR2 SYDVKM come from the germline V gene. This CDR3 has 16 amino acids.

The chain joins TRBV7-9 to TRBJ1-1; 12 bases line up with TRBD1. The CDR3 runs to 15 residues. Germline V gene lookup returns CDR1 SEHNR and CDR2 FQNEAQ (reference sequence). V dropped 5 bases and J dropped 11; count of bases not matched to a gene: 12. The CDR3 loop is CASSTPGQGAELAFF. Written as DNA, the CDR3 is TGTGCCAGCAGCACCCCGGGACAGGGGGCGGAATTGGCTTTCTTT.

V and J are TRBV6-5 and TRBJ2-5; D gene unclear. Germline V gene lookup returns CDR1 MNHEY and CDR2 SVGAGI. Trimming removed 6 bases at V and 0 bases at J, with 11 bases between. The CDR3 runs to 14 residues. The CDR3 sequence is CASRPARYQETQYF. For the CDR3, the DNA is TGTGCCAGCAGACCCGCGAGGTACCAAGAGACCCAGTACTTC.

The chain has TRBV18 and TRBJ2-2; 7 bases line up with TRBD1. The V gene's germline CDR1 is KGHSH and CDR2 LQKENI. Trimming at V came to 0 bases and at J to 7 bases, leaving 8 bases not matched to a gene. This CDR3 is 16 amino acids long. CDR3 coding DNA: TGTGCCAGCTCACCACCGGGACAGCGCACTAGCGGGGAGCTGTTTTTT. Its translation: CASSPPGQRTSGELFF.

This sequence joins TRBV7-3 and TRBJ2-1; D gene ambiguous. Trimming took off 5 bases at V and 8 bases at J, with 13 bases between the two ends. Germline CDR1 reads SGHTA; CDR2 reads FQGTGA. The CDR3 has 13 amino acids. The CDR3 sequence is CASSADIEDEQFF. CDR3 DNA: TGTGCCAGCAGCGCCGATATAGAGGATGAGCAGTTCTTC.

CDR3 in amino acids: CASSRGNTEAFF. The CDR3 nucleotides read TGTGCCAGCAGTAGGGGGAACACTGAAGCTTTCTTT. The V call is TRBV7-3, the J call TRBJ1-1; D might be TRBD1 (5 bases). Per germline, CDR1 SGHTA and CDR2 FQGTGA. The CDR3 covers 12 residues. The germline V and J ends were trimmed by 6 bases and 1 base, with 6 bases remaining between them. Filled out from reference TRBV7-3 and TRBJ1-1, the complete variable domain reads GAGVSQTPSNKVTEKGKYVELRCDPISGHTALYWYRQSLGQGPEFLIYFQGTGAADDSGLPNDRFFAVRPEGSVSTLKIQRTERGDSAVYLCASSRGNTEAFFGQGTRLTVV.

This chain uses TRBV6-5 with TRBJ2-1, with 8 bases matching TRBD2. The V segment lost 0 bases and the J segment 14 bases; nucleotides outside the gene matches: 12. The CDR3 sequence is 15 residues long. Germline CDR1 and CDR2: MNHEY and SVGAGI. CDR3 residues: CASSYSGTAGVSEFF. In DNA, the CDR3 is TGTGCCAGCAGTTACTCGGGTACAGCGGGAGTTTCGGAGTTCTTC.

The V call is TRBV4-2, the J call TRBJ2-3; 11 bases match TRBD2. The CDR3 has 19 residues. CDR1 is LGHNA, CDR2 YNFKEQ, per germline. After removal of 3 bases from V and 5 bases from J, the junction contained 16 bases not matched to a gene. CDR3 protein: CASSQETSGDKSRVDTQYF. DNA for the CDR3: TGTGCCAGCAGCCAGGAGACTAGCGGGGATAAATCAAGGGTAGATACGCAGTATTTT.

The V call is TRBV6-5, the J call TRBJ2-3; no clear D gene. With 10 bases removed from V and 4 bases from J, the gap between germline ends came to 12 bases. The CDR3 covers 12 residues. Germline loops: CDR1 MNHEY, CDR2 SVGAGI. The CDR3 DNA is TGTGCCACTTCCCTCGGTCCAGATACGCAGTATTTT. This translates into CATSLGPDTQYF.

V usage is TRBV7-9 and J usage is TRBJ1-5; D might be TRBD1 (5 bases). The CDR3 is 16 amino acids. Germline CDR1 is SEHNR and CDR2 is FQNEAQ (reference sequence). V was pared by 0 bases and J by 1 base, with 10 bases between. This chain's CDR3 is CASSLAGAGSNQPQHF. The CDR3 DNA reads TGTGCCAGCAGCTTAGCAGGGGCTGGGAGCAATCAGCCCCAGCATTTT.

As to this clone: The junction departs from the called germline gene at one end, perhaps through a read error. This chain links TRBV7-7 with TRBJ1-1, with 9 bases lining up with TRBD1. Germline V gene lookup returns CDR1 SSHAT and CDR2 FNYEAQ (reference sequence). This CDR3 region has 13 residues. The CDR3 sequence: CASSLKQGAEAFF. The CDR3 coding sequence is TGTGCTAGCAGCTTGAAACAGGGGGCCGAAGCTTTCTTT.